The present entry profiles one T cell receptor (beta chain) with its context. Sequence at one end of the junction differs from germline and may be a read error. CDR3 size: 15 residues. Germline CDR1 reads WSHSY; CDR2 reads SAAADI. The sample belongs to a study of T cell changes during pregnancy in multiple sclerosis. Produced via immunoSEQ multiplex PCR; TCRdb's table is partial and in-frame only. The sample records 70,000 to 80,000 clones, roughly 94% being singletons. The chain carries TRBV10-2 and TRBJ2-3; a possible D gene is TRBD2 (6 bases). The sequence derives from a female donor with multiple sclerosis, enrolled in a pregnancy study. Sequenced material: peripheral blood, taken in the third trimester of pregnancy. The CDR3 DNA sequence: TGCGCCAGCAGGGAGTACGGCGGGATCACAGATACGCAGTATTTT. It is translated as CASREYGGITDTQYF.